This T cell receptor beta chain was identified during a study of blood T cell repertoires in COVID-19. Per germline, CDR1 SGHNT and CDR2 YYREEE (reference sequence). The CDR3 length is 16 residues. Losses at the gene ends were 1 base for V and 2 bases for J; bases not matched to a gene: 5. Authors' analysis steps: Counts of nucleated cells, estimated from reference gene primer amplification, were obtained. Generated by immunoSEQ multiplex PCR, the TCRdb table keeps only in-frame clones and is missing some. The DNA was the basis for D and trimming; V, J and clone size are from that table. Of about 58,000 clones in the sample, about 83% were seen once.

The sample comprised peripheral blood. This rearrangement joins TRBV5-4 to TRBJ2-3; 9 bases match TRBD2. The sequence derives from a man in his forties with active COVID-19. CDR3 sequence (DNA): TGTGCCAGCAGCTTGCAGAGCGGGAGGTTCACAGATACGCAGTATTTT. As protein: CASSLQSGRFTDTQYF.